The source of this T cell receptor beta chain is a study of T cell repertoires in cytomegalovirus infection. Study context: Selected CMV epitopes included recently identified HLA-C-restricted ones as well as well-studied HLA-B-restricted ones. Matching HLA type and CMV infection were both indicated by public TCR beta signatures. Findings of the study overall: The cumulative frequency of public TCR beta families identified carriers of CMV plus the relevant HLA. HLA-C-restricted, CMV-specific TCR beta clonotypes were dominant ex vivo.

TCRdb recomputed calls from the reads with MiXCR, one row per CDR3 protein. The sample includes approximately 770,000 distinct CDR3 sequences, around 29% of them seen just once. This clonotype was counted between two and nine times. The target antigen is unknown. The CDR3 consists of 17 residues. The germline V gene encodes CDR1 SEHNR and CDR2 FQNEAQ (reference sequence). The V end was cut by 5 bases, the J end by 1 base, with 20 bases between. This clonotype originated in a human donor in good health (CMV status not recorded). Some clones in this sample may be carry-over from other donors' samples. The material sequenced was cultured CD8+ T cells from PBMCs, taken from culture after CMV antigen stimulation. The chain uses TRBV7-9 and TRBJ1-1; the D gene is possibly TRBD1 (5 bases). The CDR3 region has the DNA TGTGCCAGCAGCGACGGCGCCGGAGGGGCGACGAACACTGAAGCTTTCTTT. Its protein is CASSDGAGGATNTEAFF.